This record looks at one T cell receptor (beta chain) sequence and its context. Trimming took 8 bases from V and 2 from J, leaving 28 bases between them. This CDR3 has 19 amino acids. Germline lookup yields CDR1 SNHLY and CDR2 FYNNEI. The data derive from a study of T cell changes during pregnancy in multiple sclerosis. Measured with immunoSEQ multiplex PCR; TCRdb has only the in-frame clones, and not every one. This table holds about 30,000 clones, just over 90% found once. The sequence came from a female donor with multiple sclerosis, enrolled in a pregnancy study. The source was CD8+ T cells from peripheral blood mononuclear cells, collected in the second trimester of pregnancy. The gene calls are TRBV2 and TRBJ1-5; D is uncertain. In nucleotides, the CDR3 is TGTGCCAGCCCGACGTCATACACCTTTATAGCGGGCGGCAATCAGCCCCAGCATTTT. It yields the protein CASPTSYTFIAGGNQPQHF.